These 29 T cell receptor beta chains originate from one sample sequenced in a study of regulatory T cells in long-lasting Graves disease. Sequencing libraries for TCR beta were prepared with iRepertoire HTBI primers and Arm-PCR of CDR3 regions. TCRdb reprocessed the multiplex PCR reads with MiXCR, giving one entry per CDR3 protein. Among around 480,000 distinct CDR3 sequences listed, 15% to 20% were seen once. Time point: newly diagnosed GD, antithyroid drugs for less than 3 months. From RNA extracted from PBMCs, the TCR library was made. These data were likewise used in another study, on T cells in Graves' hyperthyroidism and ophthalmopathy.

The source material was peripheral blood mononuclear cells (PBMCs), sampled at new diagnosis, from a patient treated with antithyroid drugs. The receptor source for this set is a man in his forties or fifties with Graves disease.

This clonotype was counted ten times or more. This chain links TRBV28 with TRBJ2-7, with 8 bases aligning to TRBD1. Losses at the gene ends were 5 bases for V and 6 bases for J; bases not matched to a gene: 12. The CDR3 has 15 residues. From germline, CDR1 is MDHEN and CDR2 SYDVKM. The CDR3 nucleotides are TGTGCCAGCAGTCCTCACGGGACAGGAGAAACCGAGCAGTACTTC. Protein sequence: CASSPHGTGETEQYF.

This clonotype was counted many times. The chain couples TRBV28 to TRBJ2-1, with D possibly TRBD2 on 5 matching bases. Germline V gene sequence: CDR1 MDHEN, CDR2 SYDVKM. The CDR3 runs 15 residues. The V end was cut by 2 bases, the J end by 10 bases, with 18 bases between. The CDR3 bases are TGTGCCAGCAGTTTAACTGGTTCGAGGGAAGTGGAGCAGTTCTTC. It is translated as CASSLTGSREVEQFF.

This clonotype has a handful of counts. Being one base from a much bigger clone, this may be a read error. Here the CDR3 DNA reads TGTGCCAGCAGATGGGGGGCGTTGAACACTGGAGCTTTCTTT. Translation: CASRWGALNTGAFF. The V call is TRBV28, the J call TRBJ1-1; D is perhaps TRBD1 (6 bases). The CDR3 extends over 14 amino acids. CDR1 and CDR2 from the germline V gene are MDHEN and SYDVKM.

This clonotype was observed at least ten times. V and J are TRBV5-1 and TRBJ2-3, with TRBD2 identical over 8 bases. The germline CDR1 and CDR2 sequences are SGHRS and YFSETQ. The CDR3 covers 18 residues. Trimming cost V 0 bases and J 6 bases; bases outside gene matches: 15. CDR3 in amino acids: CASSLETARAGGTDTQYF. CDR3 nucleotides: TGCGCCAGCAGCTTGGAAACCGCTCGCGCGGGAGGTACGGATACGCAGTATTTT.

The V call is TRBV4-2, the J call TRBJ2-1, with 10 bases lining up with TRBD2. The V and J ends lost 0 bases and 2 bases, in that order; junction bases with no gene match: 7. The CDR3 runs to 18 residues. CDR1 is LGHNA and CDR2 is YNFKEQ in the germline V gene. CDR3 loop: CASSQELTSGVTYNEQFF. CDR3 sequence (DNA): TGTGCCAGCAGCCAAGAACTAACTAGCGGGGTAACCTACAATGAGCAGTTCTTC.

This clonotype was counted many times. The chain couples TRBV24-1 to TRBJ2-7; 8 positions agree with TRBD2. The trim removed 4 bases at V and 4 bases at J, leaving 11 bases unmatched. Germline CDR1 KGHDR, CDR2 SFDVKD. CDR3 length: 16 amino acids. The CDR3, as DNA: TGTGCCACCAGTGACCAGGATGGTAGCGGGATGTACGAGCAGTACTTC. It translates to CATSDQDGSGMYEQYF.

The chain combines TRBV7-9 with TRBJ1-1, with D possibly TRBD1 on 6 matching bases. CDR1 and CDR2 (germline): SEHNR, FQNEAQ (reference sequence). There are 14 residues in the CDR3. Trimming took 8 bases from V and 2 from J, leaving 15 bases between them. The CDR3 spells CASSGGTINTEAFF. For the CDR3, the DNA is TGTGCCAGCTCCGGGGGGACAATAAACACTGAAGCTTTCTTT.

J is TRBJ2-1 and V is TRBV6-2 or TRBV6-3, with TRBD1 matching 8 bases. Trimming took 2 bases from V and 6 from J; bases not matched to a gene: 6. This CDR3 region has 15 residues. Looked up from germline, CDR1 is MNHEY and CDR2 is SVGEGT. The CDR3 here is CASSYGTGWGNEQFF. The CDR3 coding sequence is TGTGCCAGCAGTTACGGGACAGGATGGGGCAATGAGCAGTTCTTC.

The gene calls are TRBV5-4 and TRBJ1-2; D is ambiguous. Germline loops: CDR1 SGHNT, CDR2 YYREEE (reference sequence). The CDR3 contains 13 residues. V was shortened by 4 bases and J by 2 bases, with 9 bases between the two germline ends. CDR3 in DNA: TGTGCCAGCAGCAGGAAAAACAACTATGGCTACACCTTC. This translates into CASSRKNNYGYTF. The full variable domain, with the rest looked up from reference TRBV5-4 and TRBJ1-2, is ETGVTQSPTHLIKTRGQQVTLRCSSQSGHNTVSWYQQALGQGPQFIFQYYREEENGRGNFPPRFSGLQFPNYSSELNVNALELDDSALYLCASSRKNNYGYTFGSGTRLTVV.

This clonotype was recorded many times. The rearrangement links TRBV14 to TRBJ1-2; 7 positions match TRBD1. V lost 0 bases, J lost 4 bases, and 5 bases stayed unmatched. The CDR3 runs 15 residues. Germline CDR1 SGHDN, CDR2 FVKESK. Here the CDR3 reads CASSQETGTIYGYTF. CDR3 nucleotides: TGTGCCAGCAGCCAAGAGACAGGGACAATCTATGGCTACACCTTC.

As regards this clonotype: Germline and junction disagree at one end, which may indicate a read error. The chain combines TRBV29-1 with TRBJ1-4; no clear D. Germline V gives CDR1 SQVTM, CDR2 ANQGSEA. The length of the CDR3 is 11 residues. The CDR3 sequence is CGVVRRDKLFF. In nucleotides, the CDR3 is TGCGGCGTTGTCCGGCGTGACAAACTGTTTTTT.

There are many counts of this clonotype. One junction end does not reproduce the germline sequence, and a read error may be involved. V is TRBV5-1 and J is TRBJ2-1; 12 positions match TRBD2. The germline V gene encodes CDR1 SGHRS and CDR2 YFSETQ. This CDR3 is 17 amino acids long. Written as DNA, the CDR3 is TGTGCCAGCAGCTCTAGCGGGAGGGAGCCCCTCTACAATGAGCAGTTCTTC. This codes for CASSSSGREPLYNEQFF.

The J gene is TRBJ1-2, the V gene TRBV18; D ambiguous. Germline CDR1 is KGHSH and CDR2 is LQKENI. This CDR3 has 15 amino acids. V lost 3 bases to trimming and J lost 0 bases, with 11 bases between them. In nucleotides, the CDR3 is TGTGCCAGCTCACCCGGGGATGGGGCTAACTATGGCTACACCTTC. It is translated as CASSPGDGANYGYTF.

Ten or more counts support this clonotype. As DNA, the CDR3 is TGCGCCAGCAGATTGTGGCCAGGGGGCAGGAACAATGAGCAGTTCTTC. Its protein product is CASRLWPGGRNNEQFF. The chain employs TRBV5-1 and TRBJ2-1; 8 positions match TRBD1. The germline V gene has CDR1 SGHRS and CDR2 YFSETQ. CDR3 length: 16 amino acids. J lost 5 bases, V lost 5 bases, and 12 bases had no gene match.

The chain has TRBV6-6 and TRBJ1-2; D might be TRBD1 (6 bases). Between the trimmed V and J ends, which lost 0 bases and 0 bases, there was a span of 17 bases. This CDR3 has 18 amino acids. Germline CDR1 reads MNHNY; CDR2 reads SVGAGI (reference sequence). CDR3 sequence reads: CASSYSVPGAPPNYGYTF. The DNA for the CDR3 is TGTGCCAGCAGTTACTCGGTTCCAGGGGCCCCCCCTAACTATGGCTACACCTTC.

At least ten counts were recorded for this clonotype. V and J are TRBV28 and TRBJ1-5; TRBD1 might be the D (6 bases). Trimming took off 6 bases at V and 6 bases at J, with 18 bases between the two ends. CDR1 MDHEN and CDR2 SYDVKM come from the germline V gene. The CDR3 sequence is 15 residues long. CDR3 amino acids: CASRQTGSGGQPQHF. Here the CDR3 DNA reads TGTGCCAGCAGACAAACAGGGAGCGGTGGTCAGCCCCAGCATTTT.

The rearrangement links TRBV7-6 to TRBJ2-3; D gene unclear. Germline CDR1 SGHVS, CDR2 FNYEAQ. There are 12 residues in the CDR3. Trimming removed 5 bases from V and 10 bases from J, with 13 bases in between. The CDR3 region has the DNA TGTGCCAGCAGCCAATACAGTAGTGCGCAGTATTTT. This gives the protein CASSQYSSAQYF. The variable domain in full, with the rest retrieved from reference TRBV7-6 and TRBJ2-3, is GAGVSQSPRYKVTKRGQDVALRCDPISGHVSLYWYRQALGQGPEFLTYFNYEAQQDKSGLPNDRFSAERPEGSISTLTIQRTEQRDSAMYRCASSQYSSAQYFGPGTRLTVL.

This clonotype was observed at least ten times. This chain joins TRBV5-1 and TRBJ2-7; a possible D gene is TRBD1 (6 bases). The CDR3 is made up of 15 amino acids. The V gene lost 4 bases and the J gene lost 5 bases, with 19 bases spanning the gap. The germline gives CDR1 SGHRS, CDR2 YFSETQ. DNA of the CDR3: TGCGCCAGCAGCCGAAGCAGGGGAGAGGGCGACGAGCAGTACTTC. This gives the protein CASSRSRGEGDEQYF.

Only a few counts were recorded for this clonotype. The J gene is TRBJ1-2, the V gene TRBV12-3 or TRBV12-4; D not certain. The CDR3 sequence is 12 residues long. V was shortened by 9 bases and J by 7 bases, with 15 bases between the two germline ends. In DNA, the CDR3 is TGTGCCAGTACGCGGATTCGTGGTGGCTACACCTTC. As protein: CASTRIRGGYTF.

A note on this clonotype: A much larger clone lies one base from this, so it may be a read error. The J gene is TRBJ2-1, the V gene TRBV3-1; possibly TRBD2 for D (6 bases). The length of the CDR3 is 16 residues. Trimming left V 0 bases short and J 4 bases short, with 13 bases between. The V gene's germline CDR1 is LGHDT and CDR2 YNNKEL (reference sequence). The chain's CDR3 is CASSQDSSVPYNEQFF. The CDR3 coding sequence is TGTGCCAGCAGCCAAGATTCTAGCGTCCCATACAATGAGCAGTTCTTC.

This clonotype was counted many times. The genes are TRBV11-2 and TRBJ2-3; 12 bases line up with TRBD2. V lost 6 bases to trimming and J lost 0 bases; unmatched junction nucleotides: 4. CDR1 and CDR2 (germline): SGHAT, FQNNGV. This CDR3 has 16 amino acids. The CDR3 reads CASRQGLAGSTDTQYF. The CDR3 nucleotides read TGTGCCAGCAGACAGGGACTAGCGGGTAGCACAGATACGCAGTATTTT.

This clonotype was recorded only once. CDR3 amino acids: CASSYGSVSYEQYF. CDR3 nucleotides: TGTGCCAGCAGTTATGGTTCGGTCTCCTACGAGCAGTACTTC. The chain is built from TRBV6-9 and TRBJ2-7; no definite D call. The CDR3 loop spans 14 amino acids. V lost 2 bases, J lost 0 bases, and 8 bases lay in between. Germline assignment: CDR1 MNHGY and CDR2 SVAAGI.

This clonotype was counted at least ten times. The chain combines TRBV3-1 with TRBJ2-7; D is perhaps TRBD2 (6 bases). Germline CDR1 LGHDT, CDR2 YNNKEL (reference sequence). The CDR3 spans 13 residues. V lost 1 base to trimming and J lost 5 bases, with 9 bases between them. The CDR3 loop is CASSQVRGNEQYF. The DNA for the CDR3 is TGTGCCAGCAGCCAAGTACGGGGGAACGAGCAGTACTTC.

This clonotype was counted between two and nine times. The chain links TRBV11-2 to TRBJ1-1, with D unclear. This CDR3 spans 13 amino acids. Per the germline V gene, CDR1 is SGHAT and CDR2 is FQNNGV. V dropped 6 bases and J dropped 2 bases, with 10 bases sitting between them. The CDR3 nucleotides are TGTGCCAGCAGTTATGACAAAAACACTGAAGCTTTCTTT. Translated, it gives CASSYDKNTEAFF.

This clonotype appeared a few times. V usage is TRBV6-2 or TRBV6-3 and J usage is TRBJ1-5; D may be TRBD1 (5 bases). V dropped 2 bases and J dropped 6 bases, with 11 bases sitting between them. The CDR3 has 14 residues. Germline assignment: CDR1 MNHEY and CDR2 SVGEGT. The CDR3 nucleotides read TGTGCCAGCAGTTACGGGCAGGGCGCTCAGCCCCAGCATTTT. Amino acid sequence: CASSYGQGAQPQHF.

The chain uses TRBV6-5 and TRBJ2-1, with D maybe TRBD2 (5 bases). The length of the CDR3 is 14 residues. Trimming took off 4 bases at V and 5 bases at J, with 12 bases between the two ends. Germline loops: CDR1 MNHEY, CDR2 SVGAGI. This CDR3 reads CASSWTGWDNEQFF. CDR3 sequence (DNA): TGTGCCAGCAGTTGGACTGGTTGGGACAATGAGCAGTTCTTC.

This clonotype was observed at least ten times. J is TRBJ2-5 and V is TRBV18, with unresolved D. This CDR3 is 15 amino acids long. The V end lost 0 bases, the J end lost 4 bases, and 12 bases lay between the germline ends. In germline, CDR1 is KGHSH, CDR2 LQKENI. The CDR3 DNA sequence: TGTGCCAGCTCACCACCGTCAGCAGGCCCAGAGACCCAGTACTTC. This encodes CASSPPSAGPETQYF.

This clonotype was recorded at least ten times. The V call is TRBV3-1, the J call TRBJ2-4; D may correspond to TRBD1 or TRBD2 (5 bases each). Trimming took 1 base from V and 1 from J, leaving 14 bases between them. The CDR3 spans 17 residues. Germline V CDR1 and CDR2: LGHDT, YNNKEL (reference sequence). As DNA, the CDR3 is TGTGCCAGCAGCCAAGTAGTTCTCGGGACGGCCAAAAACATTCAGTACTTC. Protein sequence: CASSQVVLGTAKNIQYF.

This clonotype was seen at least ten times. The V gene is TRBV10-3, the J gene TRBJ2-2; TRBD2 matches 10 bases. Germline CDR1 and CDR2: ENHRY and SYGVKD. V was pared by 10 bases and J by 6 bases, with 8 bases of the junction left unmatched. This CDR3 is built from 14 residues. The CDR3, as DNA: TGTGCCAGCCAACTAGCGGGAAGCGCCGGGGAGCTGTTTTTT. Translated, it gives CASQLAGSAGELFF.